Sequencing of this TCR beta chain was carried out in a study of cytomegalovirus exposure and HLA in healthy donors. Researchers ran the PCR with 60 Vbeta and 13 Jbeta primers. The data were produced by immunoSEQ multiplex PCR, yet TCRdb's version contains in-frame clones alone and is incomplete. The table records around 150,000 clones, 70% to 85% of them present only once. The germline V gene encodes CDR1 SGHAT and CDR2 FQDESV (reference sequence). J was trimmed by 2 bases and V by 3 bases; bases with no gene match: 3. CDR3 length equals 15 residues. This clone turned up a few times. Input material: PBMCs. The V call is TRBV11-1, the J call TRBJ2-1; 8 bases map to TRBD2. This TCR came from a male donor in good health and CMV-seronegative. For the CDR3, the DNA is TGTGCCAGCAGCTTGCGGACTAGCACCTACAATGAGCAGTTCTTC. Residues: CASSLRTSTYNEQFF.